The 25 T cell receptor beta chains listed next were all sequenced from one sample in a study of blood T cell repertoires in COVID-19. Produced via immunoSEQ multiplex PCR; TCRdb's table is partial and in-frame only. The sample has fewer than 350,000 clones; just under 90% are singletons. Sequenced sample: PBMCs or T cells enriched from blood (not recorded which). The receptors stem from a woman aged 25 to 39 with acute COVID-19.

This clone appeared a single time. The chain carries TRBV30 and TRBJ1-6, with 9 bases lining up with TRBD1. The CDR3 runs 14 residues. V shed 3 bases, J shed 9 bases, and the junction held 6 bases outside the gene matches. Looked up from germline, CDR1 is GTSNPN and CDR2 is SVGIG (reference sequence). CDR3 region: CAWSIQGATSPLHF. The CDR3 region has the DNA TGTGCCTGGAGCATACAGGGGGCTACTTCACCCCTCCACTTT.

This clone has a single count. This CDR3 reads CASSGSAVAYGYTF. In DNA form, the CDR3 reads TGTGCCAGCAGTGGATCTGCGGTAGCCTATGGCTACACCTTC. The gene calls are TRBV28 and TRBJ1-2; D call uncertain. The V gene lost 5 bases and the J gene lost 4 bases, with 14 bases spanning the gap. CDR1 MDHEN and CDR2 SYDVKM come from the germline V gene. The CDR3 sequence is 14 residues long.

The chain's CDR3 is CASSSRQVPFEKLFF. DNA of the CDR3: TGTGCCAGCAGTTCCCGACAGGTACCCTTTGAAAAACTGTTTTTT. The chain couples TRBV28 to TRBJ1-4, with D possibly being TRBD1 (6 bases). The CDR3 length is 15 residues. V shed 4 bases and J shed 7 bases, with 16 bases lying between them. The germline CDR1 and CDR2 sequences are MDHEN and SYDVKM.

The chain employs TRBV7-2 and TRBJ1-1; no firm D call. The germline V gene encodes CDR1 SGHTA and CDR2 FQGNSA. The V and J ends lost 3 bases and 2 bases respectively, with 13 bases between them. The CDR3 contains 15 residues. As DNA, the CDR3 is TGTGCCAGCAGCTTCACTAGCCTCGGTAACACTGAAGCTTTCTTT. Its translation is CASSFTSLGNTEAFF.

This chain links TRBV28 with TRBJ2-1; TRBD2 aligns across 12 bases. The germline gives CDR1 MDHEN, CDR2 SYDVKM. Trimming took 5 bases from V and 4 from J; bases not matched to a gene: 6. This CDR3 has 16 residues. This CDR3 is CASSPSLAGGYNEQFF. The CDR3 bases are TGTGCCAGCAGTCCCAGTCTAGCGGGAGGGTACAATGAGCAGTTCTTC.

CDR3 in DNA: TGTGCCAGCAGCTTAAGGACTAGTAACTACGAGCAGTACTTC. Its protein product is CASSLRTSNYEQYF. The J gene is TRBJ2-7, the V gene TRBV7-2; 7 bases fit TRBD2. The V gene's germline CDR1 is SGHTA and CDR2 FQGNSA. The V and J ends lost 2 bases and 3 bases, in that order; junction bases with no gene match: 4. The CDR3 is made up of 14 amino acids.

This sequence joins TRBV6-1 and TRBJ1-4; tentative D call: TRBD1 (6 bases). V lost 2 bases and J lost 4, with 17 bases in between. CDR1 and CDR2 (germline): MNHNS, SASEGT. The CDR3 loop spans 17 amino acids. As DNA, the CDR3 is TGTGCCAGCAGTGAAAACCGTGGGGGGGCCTATAATGAAAAACTGTTTTTT. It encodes CASSENRGGAYNEKLFF.

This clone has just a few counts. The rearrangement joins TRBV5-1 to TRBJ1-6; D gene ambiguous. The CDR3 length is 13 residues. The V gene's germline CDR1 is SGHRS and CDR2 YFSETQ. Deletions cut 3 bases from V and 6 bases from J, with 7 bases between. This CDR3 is CASSSQLNSPLHF. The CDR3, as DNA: TGCGCCAGCAGCTCGCAACTTAATTCACCCCTCCACTTT.

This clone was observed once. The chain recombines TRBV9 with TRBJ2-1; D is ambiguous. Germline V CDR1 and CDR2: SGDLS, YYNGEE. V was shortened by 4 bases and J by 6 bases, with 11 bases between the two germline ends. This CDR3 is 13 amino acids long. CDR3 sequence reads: CASSTQSGNEQFF. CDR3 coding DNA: TGTGCCAGCAGCACTCAGTCAGGCAATGAGCAGTTCTTC.

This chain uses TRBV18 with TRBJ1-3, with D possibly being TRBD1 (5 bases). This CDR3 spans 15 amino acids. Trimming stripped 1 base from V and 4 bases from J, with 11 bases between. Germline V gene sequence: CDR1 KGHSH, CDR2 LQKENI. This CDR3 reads CASSPQAGGGNTIYF. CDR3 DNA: TGTGCCAGCTCACCACAAGCCGGGGGAGGAAACACCATATATTTT.

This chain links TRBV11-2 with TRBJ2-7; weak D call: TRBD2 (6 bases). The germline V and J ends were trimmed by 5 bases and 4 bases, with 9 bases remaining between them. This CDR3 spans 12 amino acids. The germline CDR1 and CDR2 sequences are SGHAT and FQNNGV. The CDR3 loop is CASSQEGYEQYF. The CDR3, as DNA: TGTGCCAGCAGCCAGGAGGGTTACGAGCAGTACTTC.

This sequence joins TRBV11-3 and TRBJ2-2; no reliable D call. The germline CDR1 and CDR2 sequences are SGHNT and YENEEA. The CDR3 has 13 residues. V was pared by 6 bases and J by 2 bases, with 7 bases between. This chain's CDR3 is CASSSLNTGELFF. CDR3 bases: TGTGCCAGCAGTTCACTAAACACCGGGGAGCTGTTTTTT.

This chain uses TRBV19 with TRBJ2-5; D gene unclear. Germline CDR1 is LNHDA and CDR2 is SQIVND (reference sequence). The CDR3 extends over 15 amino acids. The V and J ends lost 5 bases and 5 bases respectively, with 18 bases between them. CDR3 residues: CASSQGLDLPETQYF. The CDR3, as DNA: TGTGCCAGTAGTCAAGGCCTAGACCTCCCGGAGACCCAGTACTTC.

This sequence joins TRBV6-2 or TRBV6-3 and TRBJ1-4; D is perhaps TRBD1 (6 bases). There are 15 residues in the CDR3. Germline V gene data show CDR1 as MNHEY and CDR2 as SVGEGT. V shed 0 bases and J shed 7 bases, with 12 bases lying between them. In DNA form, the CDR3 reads TGTGCCAGCAGTTACTCGAGTTCGGACAGTGAAAAACTGTTTTTT. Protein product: CASSYSSSDSEKLFF.

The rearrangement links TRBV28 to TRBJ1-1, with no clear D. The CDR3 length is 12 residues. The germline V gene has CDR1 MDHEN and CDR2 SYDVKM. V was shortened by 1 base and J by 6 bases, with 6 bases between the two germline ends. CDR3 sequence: CASSLSRSEAFF. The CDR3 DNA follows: TGTGCCAGCAGTTTATCGCGGTCTGAAGCTTTCTTT.

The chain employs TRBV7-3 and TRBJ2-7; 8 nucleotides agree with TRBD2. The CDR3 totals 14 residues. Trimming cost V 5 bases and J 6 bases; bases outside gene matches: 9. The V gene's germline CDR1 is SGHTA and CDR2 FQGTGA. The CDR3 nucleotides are TGTGCCAGCAGCGCGGGACTAGTGGGCGGCGAGCAGTACTTC. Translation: CASSAGLVGGEQYF. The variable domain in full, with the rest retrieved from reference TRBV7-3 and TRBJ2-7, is GAGVSQTPSNKVTEKGKYVELRCDPISGHTALYWYRQSLGQGPEFLIYFQGTGAADDSGLPNDRFFAVRPEGSVSTLKIQRTERGDSAVYLCASSAGLVGGEQYFGPGTRLTVT.

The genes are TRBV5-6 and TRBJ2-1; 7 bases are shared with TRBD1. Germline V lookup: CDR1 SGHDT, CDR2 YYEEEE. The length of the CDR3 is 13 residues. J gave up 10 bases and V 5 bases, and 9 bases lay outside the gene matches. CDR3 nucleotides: TGTGCCAGCAGTCATAACTTAGGGGGCGAGCAGTTCTTC. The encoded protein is CASSHNLGGEQFF.

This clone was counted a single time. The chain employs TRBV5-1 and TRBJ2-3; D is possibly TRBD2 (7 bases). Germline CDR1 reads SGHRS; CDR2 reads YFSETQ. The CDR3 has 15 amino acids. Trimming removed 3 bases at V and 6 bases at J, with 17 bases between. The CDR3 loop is CASSSNRGGVDTQYF. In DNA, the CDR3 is TGCGCCAGCAGCTCGAATAGGGGGGGAGTGGATACGCAGTATTTT.

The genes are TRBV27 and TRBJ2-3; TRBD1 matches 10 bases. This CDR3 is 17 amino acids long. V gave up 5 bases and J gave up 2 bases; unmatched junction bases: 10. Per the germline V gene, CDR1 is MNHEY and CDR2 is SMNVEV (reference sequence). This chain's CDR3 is CASSVNEGQGFTDTQYF. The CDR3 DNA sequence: TGTGCCAGCAGTGTAAACGAGGGACAGGGGTTCACAGATACGCAGTATTTT.

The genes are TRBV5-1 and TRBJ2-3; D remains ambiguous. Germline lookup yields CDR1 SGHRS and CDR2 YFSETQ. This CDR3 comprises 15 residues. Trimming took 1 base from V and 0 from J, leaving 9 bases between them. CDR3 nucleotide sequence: TGCGCCAGCAGCTTGACTCCGCACAGCACAGATACGCAGTATTTT. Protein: CASSLTPHSTDTQYF.

The DNA of the CDR3 is TGTGCCAGCAGCGTACCCGGCAGGGGGCCAGACACCGGGGAGCTGTTTTTT. Amino acid sequence: CASSVPGRGPDTGELFF. The V gene is TRBV9, the J gene TRBJ2-2; TRBD1 matches at 8 bases. Trimming removed 1 base from V and 3 bases from J; junction bases left unmatched: 8. The CDR3 has 17 amino acids. CDR1 is SGDLS and CDR2 is YYNGEE in the germline V gene.

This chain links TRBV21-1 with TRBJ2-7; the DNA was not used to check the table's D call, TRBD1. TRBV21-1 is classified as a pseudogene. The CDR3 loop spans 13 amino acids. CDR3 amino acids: CASEDRYHYEQYF. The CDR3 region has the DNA TGTGCCAGCGAGGACAGGTACCACTACGAGCAGTACTTC.

CDR3 protein: CASHPPQGARAKNIQYF. Here the CDR3 DNA reads TGTGCCAGCCATCCGCCACAGGGGGCCCGAGCCAAAAACATTCAGTACTTC. This rearrangement joins TRBV18 to TRBJ2-4; TRBD1 agrees at 9 bases. CDR3 length equals 17 residues. Germline trimming cut 8 bases from V and 0 bases from J; bases unmatched to any gene: 11. CDR1 and CDR2 (germline): KGHSH, LQKENI.

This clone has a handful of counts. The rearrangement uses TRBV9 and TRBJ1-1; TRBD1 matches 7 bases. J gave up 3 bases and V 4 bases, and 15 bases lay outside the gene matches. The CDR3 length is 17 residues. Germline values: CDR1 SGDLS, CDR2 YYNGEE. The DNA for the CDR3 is TGTGCCAGCAGCAATAGGGGGCTTAAAGATACGGACACTGAAGCTTTCTTT. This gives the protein CASSNRGLKDTDTEAFF.

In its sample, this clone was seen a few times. CDR3 coding DNA: TGTGCCAGCAGCTTAAAGGGGCAAAATTCACCCCTCCACTTT. This translates into CASSLKGQNSPLHF. The chain employs TRBV11-3 and TRBJ1-6; TRBD1 is a possible D gene (5 bases). This CDR3 has 14 amino acids. Germline CDR1 SGHNT, CDR2 YENEEA. V was pared by 2 bases and J by 7 bases, with 9 bases between.